This T cell receptor beta chain was retrieved from a study of cytomegalovirus exposure and HLA in healthy donors. Study findings and constraints: The TCR clusters that emerged in the first cohort tended, a later analysis found, to co-occur in the approximately 110 validation repertoires. For cytomegalovirus status, the classifier reportedly gave diagnoses with high specificity and sensitivity.

About this clone: As yet, its antigen is unknown.

Trimming removed 2 bases at V and 6 bases at J, with 13 bases between. This CDR3 is 14 amino acids long. CDR1 and CDR2 from the germline V gene are SNHLY and FYNNEI. Assay used: immunoSEQ multiplex PCR; TCRdb lists only in-frame clones, some missing. The sample contains 95,000 to 150,000 clones, roughly nine tenths of which appear only once. The TCR comes from a woman between 18 and 29 years old in good health and CMV-seronegative. The specimen sequenced was PBMCs. The genes are TRBV2 and TRBJ1-2, with TRBD1 as a possible D gene (6 bases). In nucleotides, the CDR3 is TGTGCCAGCAGTGAACGGGGGGCTCTGGATGGCTACACCTTC. Translated, it gives CASSERGALDGYTF.